This passage covers 19 T cell receptor beta chains from one sample sequenced in a study of graft-versus-host responses after intestinal transplantation. These receptors have no identified antigens. Measured with immunoSEQ multiplex PCR; TCRdb has only the in-frame clones, and not every one. The sample carries roughly 97,000 clones, 91% recorded once. Sequenced material: unstimulated CD4+ T cells sorted from spleen or lymph node cells, taken before transplant. The receptors were sampled from a human donor who was the organ donor for an intestinal transplant.

The J gene is TRBJ2-5, the V gene TRBV5-1, with 10 positions matching TRBD1. The assigned J gene may be wrong: the sequence end matches TRBJ2-7 better. The CDR3 is made up of 15 amino acids. Germline V gives CDR1 SGHRS, CDR2 YFSETQ. The CDR3 spells CASGGQGDWGYEQYF. The DNA for the CDR3 is TGCGCCAGCGGAGGACAGGGGGATTGGGGCTACGAGCAGTACTTC.

This rearrangement joins TRBV5-6 to TRBJ1-1; D unclear. The germline CDR1 and CDR2 sequences are SGHDT and YYEEEE. CDR3 length: 15 amino acids. V was shortened by 4 bases and J by 5 bases, with 18 bases between the two germline ends. The CDR3: CASSLRPGWVTEAFF. In DNA, the CDR3 is TGTGCCAGCAGCCTCCGACCGGGGTGGGTGACTGAAGCTTTCTTT.

V gene TRBV6-1 combines with J gene TRBJ1-5; 7 bases line up with TRBD1. Germline V gene lookup returns CDR1 MNHNS and CDR2 SASEGT. This CDR3 is built from 14 residues. V gave up 1 base and J gave up 7 bases; unmatched junction bases: 4. The CDR3 coding sequence is TGTGCCAGCAGTGAAGGAGGGGGCATCCAGCCCCAGCATTTT. It encodes CASSEGGGIQPQHF.

The table lists this clone with a few counts. The J gene is TRBJ1-2, the V gene TRBV5-4; D unresolved. V was pared by 0 bases and J by 8 bases, with 17 bases between. The germline gives CDR1 SGHNT, CDR2 YYREEE (reference sequence). The CDR3 spans 15 residues. CDR3 bases: TGTGCCAGCAGCTTGGAGGCCGGGAGGACGGGCGGCTACACCTTC. Translation: CASSLEAGRTGGYTF.

The V call is TRBV11-2, the J call TRBJ2-2, with a tentative D call TRBD2 (6 bases). Trimming shortened V by 5 bases and J by 2 bases, and 15 bases separated the two germline ends. The germline V gene has CDR1 SGHAT and CDR2 FQNNGV. The CDR3 runs to 16 residues. The CDR3 DNA follows: TGTGCCAGCAGCCCTCCCGGGACTCCAAACACCGGGGAGCTGTTTTTT. Protein sequence: CASSPPGTPNTGELFF.

This chain links TRBV28 with TRBJ1-2; 8 nucleotides agree with TRBD1. CDR1 is MDHEN and CDR2 is SYDVKM in the germline V gene. J lost 0 bases, V lost 5 bases, and 11 bases had no gene match. This CDR3 comprises 17 residues. This CDR3 reads CASSRYRGGEANYGYTF. For the CDR3, the DNA is TGTGCCAGCAGTCGATACAGGGGGGGGGAGGCTAACTATGGCTACACCTTC.

This clone was counted a single time. The chain combines TRBV4-1 with TRBJ2-1; D might be TRBD2 (7 bases). The CDR3 has 17 residues. The V end was cut by 3 bases, the J end by 0 bases, with 15 bases between. Germline lookup yields CDR1 MGHRA and CDR2 YSYEKL. The chain's CDR3 is CASSQAPGGSSYNEQFF. The DNA for the CDR3 is TGCGCCAGCAGCCAGGCCCCGGGGGGCAGCTCCTACAATGAGCAGTTCTTC.

The V gene is TRBV6-5, the J gene TRBJ2-7, with a possible D match to TRBD1 (6 bases). The CDR3 covers 15 residues. Trimming took 2 bases from V and 1 from J, leaving 12 bases between them. Germline-derived CDR1 and CDR2 are MNHEY and SVGAGI. The DNA for the CDR3 is TGTGCCAGCAGTTACGGGGGCTCCAGATCCTACGAGCAGTACTTC. It encodes CASSYGGSRSYEQYF.

The chain joins TRBV4-2 to TRBJ2-2, with 8 bases that match TRBD2. The CDR3 contains 16 residues. V dropped 4 bases and J dropped 4; count of bases not matched to a gene: 8. The germline V gene has CDR1 LGHNA and CDR2 YNFKEQ. The CDR3 nucleotides are TGTGCCAGCAGCCGAAGCGGGGGCGGGGGCACCGGGGAGCTGTTTTTT. Residues: CASSRSGGGGTGELFF.

In its sample, this clone was seen once. The V gene is TRBV7-2, the J gene TRBJ1-3, with 7 positions matching TRBD1. Unmatched junction bases numbered 7, after V lost 5 bases and J lost 3 bases. The CDR3 sequence is 15 residues long. In germline, CDR1 is SGHTA, CDR2 FQGNSA. In DNA form, the CDR3 reads TGTGCCAGCAGCCGACAGGGTCTCTTTGGAAACACCATATATTTT. As protein: CASSRQGLFGNTIYF.

The chain links TRBV7-2 to TRBJ2-1, with 13 bases matching TRBD2. V lost 5 bases, J lost 7 bases, and 5 bases stayed unmatched. The length of the CDR3 is 15 residues. The germline V gene has CDR1 SGHTA and CDR2 FQGNSA. The CDR3 coding sequence is TGTGCCAGCAGCAACTGGACTAGCGGGGGTAATGAGCAGTTCTTC. Its translation: CASSNWTSGGNEQFF.

The V call is TRBV27, the J call TRBJ1-2; a possible D gene is TRBD1 (5 bases). Germline V CDR1 and CDR2: MNHEY, SMNVEV (reference sequence). Trimming left V 0 bases short and J 5 bases short, with 10 bases between. The CDR3 is 14 amino acids. As DNA, the CDR3 is TGTGCCAGCAGTTTATCGGAAGCAGGGTATGGCTACACCTTC. Residues: CASSLSEAGYGYTF.

This clone was observed once. The chain carries TRBV25-1 and TRBJ1-3; 7 nucleotides agree with TRBD1. Germline-derived CDR1 and CDR2 are MGHDK and SYGVNS. Unmatched junction bases numbered 6, after V lost 7 bases and J lost 0 bases. The CDR3 covers 15 residues. The CDR3 region is CASKGGPLSGNTIYF. The DNA of the CDR3 is TGTGCCAGCAAAGGGGGCCCTCTCTCTGGAAACACCATATATTTT. Complete variable domain (other parts from reference TRBV25-1 and TRBJ1-3): EADIYQTPRYLVIGTGKKITLECSQTMGHDKMYWYQQDPGMELHLIHYSYGVNSTEKGDLSSESTVSRIRTEHFPLTLESARPSHTSQYLCASKGGPLSGNTIYFGEGSWLTVV.

CDR3 in amino acids: CSARDSGTAFF. The DNA for the CDR3 is TGCAGTGCTAGAGATTCAGGGACAGCGTTTTTT. This chain links TRBV20-1 with TRBJ1-4; TRBD1 matches at 7 bases. This CDR3 has 11 residues. Germline V gene sequence: CDR1 DFQATT, CDR2 SNEGSKA (reference sequence). J lost 16 bases, V lost 0 bases, and 5 bases had no gene match.

This sequence joins TRBV28 and TRBJ1-4; D gene unclear. CDR1 MDHEN and CDR2 SYDVKM come from the germline V gene. CDR3 length: 15 amino acids. The V gene lost 6 bases and the J gene lost 8 bases, with 19 bases spanning the gap. The CDR3 DNA reads TGTGCCAGCAGAAGATTGGCCTTCGGCAGGGAAAAACTGTTTTTT. Its translation is CASRRLAFGREKLFF. The full variable domain, its missing parts supplied by reference TRBV28 and TRBJ1-4, is DVKVTQSSRYLVKRTGEKVFLECVQDMDHENMFWYRQDPGLGLRLIYFSYDVKMKEKGDIPEGYSVSREKKERFSLILESASTNQTSMYLCASRRLAFGREKLFFGSGTQLSVL.

This chain connects TRBV7-3 to TRBJ2-3; 9 bases line up with TRBD1. The V gene's germline CDR1 is SGHTA and CDR2 FQGTGA. The CDR3 runs to 14 residues. V lost 4 bases to trimming and J lost 1 base; unmatched junction nucleotides: 0. CDR3 sequence reads: CASSWTGGTDTQYF. DNA of the CDR3: TGTGCCAGCAGCTGGACAGGGGGCACAGATACGCAGTATTTT. The whole variable domain, filled in from reference TRBV7-3 and TRBJ2-3, reads GAGVSQTPSNKVTEKGKYVELRCDPISGHTALYWYRQSLGQGPEFLIYFQGTGAADDSGLPNDRFFAVRPEGSVSTLKIQRTERGDSAVYLCASSWTGGTDTQYFGPGTRLTVL.

This clone was found once. V and J are TRBV5-1 and TRBJ1-2; 8 bases map to TRBD1. This CDR3 has 15 amino acids. V dropped 0 bases and J dropped 4; count of bases not matched to a gene: 5. Germline-derived CDR1 and CDR2 are SGHRS and YFSETQ. The CDR3 sequence: CASSLGAGGGYGYTF. The CDR3 nucleotides are TGCGCCAGCAGCTTGGGGGCAGGGGGCGGCTATGGCTACACCTTC.

This chain joins TRBV7-3 and TRBJ2-3, with 14 bases lining up with TRBD2. Germline lookup yields CDR1 SGHTA and CDR2 FQGTGA. Germline trimming cut 2 bases from V and 4 bases from J; bases unmatched to any gene: 8. CDR3 size: 18 residues. CDR3 nucleotides: TGTGCCAGCAGCTTAGCCCCGACTAGCGGGGGGGCCGCAGATACGCAGTATTTT. Its translation: CASSLAPTSGGAADTQYF.

The chain has TRBV5-4 and TRBJ2-1; TRBD2 is a possible D gene (5 bases). The CDR3 spans 13 residues. V was clipped by 2 bases and J by 6 bases, with 9 bases between them. From germline, CDR1 is SGHNT and CDR2 YYREEE (reference sequence). The CDR3 region is CASSFGGGNEQFF. In nucleotides, the CDR3 is TGTGCCAGCAGCTTCGGAGGAGGCAATGAGCAGTTCTTC.